This T cell receptor (beta chain) was captured by sequencing in a study of tumor-infiltrating lymphocytes in primary liver carcinoma. For blood RNA, unsorted whole blood served as the source, and germline DNA was extracted too. The trim removed 9 bases at V and 0 bases at J, leaving 9 bases unmatched. The CDR3 has 16 amino acids. CDR1 and CDR2 (germline): MNHEY, SVGAGI. Total RNA amounting to 500 ng was the source from which TCR beta cDNA was made with a constant-region primer. What produced the TCR beta libraries was three nested multiplex PCR rounds using slightly modified ARM-PCR. PCR rounds one and two used TRBV1-TRBV30 forward primers with a C-beta reverse primer for 10 cycles each. Each CDR3 protein gets one entry after TCRdb re-called the multiplex PCR reads with MiXCR. Among 180,000 or so distinct CDR3 sequences listed, roughly 60% were seen once.

The sample taken for sequencing was peripheral blood. The V gene is TRBV6-5, the J gene TRBJ2-2; TRBD1 matches 8 bases. This clonotype was obtained from a man aged 40-49 years with primary liver carcinoma and hepatitis B virus infection. The CDR3 DNA reads TGTGCCAGGAGGGGCAGGGGGCCCCCGAACACCGGGGAGCTGTTTTTT. Translation: CARRGRGPPNTGELFF.